Presented here are 32 T cell receptor beta chains from one specimen sequenced in a study of cytomegalovirus exposure and HLA in healthy donors. TCRdb's table, derived via immunoSEQ multiplex PCR, lists solely in-frame clones and lacks some. The sample records 250,000 to 350,000 clones, 86% being singletons. Sample: PBMCs. Receptors originate from a woman between 18 and 29 years old in good health and CMV-seronegative.

The gene calls are TRBV5-4 and TRBJ2-7; the match to TRBD2 covers 11 bases. The CDR3 totals 16 residues. Looked up from germline, CDR1 is SGHNT and CDR2 is YYREEE (reference sequence). With 1 base clipped from V and 7 bases from J, the junction kept 10 bases outside the gene matches. The CDR3 DNA is TGTGCCAGCAGCTTGTTTGGTAGCGGGAGGGTGAATGAGCAGTACTTC. This sequence encodes CASSLFGSGRVNEQYF.

The chain carries TRBV5-4 and TRBJ1-2; weak D call: TRBD1 (5 bases). Trimming removed 4 bases at V and 5 bases at J, with 15 bases between. This CDR3 has 14 residues. Per germline, CDR1 SGHNT and CDR2 YYREEE (reference sequence). The CDR3 reads CASSLAGGEYGYTF. CDR3 bases: TGTGCCAGCAGCCTGGCGGGGGGTGAATATGGCTACACCTTC.

In its sample, this clone was seen once. The chain combines TRBV4-1 with TRBJ2-5; TRBD2 might be the D (5 bases). V lost 0 bases and J 5 bases, leaving 10 bases between the germline ends. This CDR3 spans 14 amino acids. Germline assignment: CDR1 MGHRA and CDR2 YSYEKL. CDR3 sequence (DNA): TGCGCCAGCAGCCAAGATTCGACTACGGAGACCCAGTACTTC. It codes for CASSQDSTTETQYF.

The chain links TRBV5-4 to TRBJ2-7, with TRBD2 identical over 11 bases. After removal of 3 bases from V and 7 bases from J, the junction contained 6 bases not matched to a gene. CDR3 length: 14 residues. Germline CDR1 SGHNT, CDR2 YYREEE (reference sequence). The CDR3 here is CASSSGLAAFEQYF. CDR3 bases: TGTGCCAGCAGCTCGGGACTAGCGGCCTTTGAGCAGTACTTC.

This chain connects TRBV11-2 to TRBJ2-4, with TRBD1 identical over 8 bases. CDR1 SGHAT and CDR2 FQNNGV come from the germline V gene. Germline trimming cut 6 bases from V and 7 bases from J; bases unmatched to any gene: 14. The CDR3 sequence is 16 residues long. The CDR3 is CASSQGQVALGNIQYF. The CDR3 DNA sequence: TGTGCCAGCAGTCAGGGACAGGTCGCTCTAGGGAACATTCAGTACTTC.

The V and J genes are TRBV27 and TRBJ2-1, with 7 bases identical to TRBD2. V lost 2 bases and J lost 2; bases outside the gene matches: 0. The CDR3 spans 14 residues. Germline CDR1 MNHEY, CDR2 SMNVEV (reference sequence). The CDR3, as DNA: TGTGCCAGCAGTTTACTAGCGGCCTACAATGAGCAGTTCTTC. The encoded protein is CASSLLAAYNEQFF.

The chain recombines TRBV6-5 with TRBJ2-1; 7 nucleotides match TRBD2. The CDR3 has 13 residues. Germline trimming cut 6 bases from V and 7 bases from J; bases unmatched to any gene: 6. The germline gives CDR1 MNHEY, CDR2 SVGAGI. The CDR3: CASRRPGGNEQFF. The CDR3 region has the DNA TGTGCCAGCAGGAGACCCGGGGGGAATGAGCAGTTCTTC.

The chain uses TRBV14 and TRBJ2-7, with 13 bases fitting TRBD2. From germline, CDR1 is SGHDN and CDR2 FVKESK. The CDR3 spans 17 residues. V trimming: 5 bases; J trimming: 2 bases; junction bases outside the gene matches: 9. This CDR3 reads CASSVGLAGAWPYEQYF. CDR3 DNA: TGTGCCAGCAGCGTTGGACTAGCGGGAGCGTGGCCCTACGAGCAGTACTTC.

The CDR3 coding sequence is TGCGCCAGCAGCTACCGCCCTAGGCGGGAGGGGCCCAACAATGAGCAGTTCTTC. Translation gives CASSYRPRREGPNNEQFF. The chain recombines TRBV5-1 with TRBJ2-1, with 9 bases lining up with TRBD2. The germline gives CDR1 SGHRS, CDR2 YFSETQ. There are 18 residues in the CDR3. V shed 3 bases, J shed 5 bases, and the junction held 15 bases outside the gene matches.

This rearrangement joins TRBV10-3 to TRBJ2-1; TRBD1 is a possible D gene (5 bases). This CDR3 is 14 amino acids long. Trimming removed 4 bases at V and 4 bases at J, with 11 bases between. Germline V gene lookup returns CDR1 ENHRY and CDR2 SYGVKD. CDR3 DNA: TGTGCCATCAGTGGCAACACAGGATACAATGAGCAGTTCTTC. Protein: CAISGNTGYNEQFF.

The chain links TRBV2 to TRBJ2-1; TRBD2 is a possible D gene (6 bases). This CDR3 is 15 amino acids long. The germline gives CDR1 SNHLY, CDR2 FYNNEI. The germline V and J ends were trimmed by 7 bases and 8 bases, with 21 bases remaining between them. The CDR3 nucleotides read TGTGCCAGCATCAAAGGCGGGGAAATAGGAGATGAGCAGTTCTTC. This codes for CASIKGGEIGDEQFF.

The chain joins TRBV2 to TRBJ2-3; no clear D gene. This CDR3 region has 13 residues. The germline CDR1 and CDR2 sequences are SNHLY and FYNNEI. The V end lost 4 bases, the J end lost 4 bases, and 9 bases lay between the germline ends. The CDR3 DNA reads TGTGCCAGCAGTGCCTCTAGGTCAGATACGCAGTATTTT. It encodes CASSASRSDTQYF.

The V and J genes are TRBV27 and TRBJ2-7; D is unresolved. Trimming took off 6 bases at V and 3 bases at J, with 12 bases between the two ends. This CDR3 comprises 13 residues. Germline CDR1 MNHEY, CDR2 SMNVEV (reference sequence). Written as DNA, the CDR3 is TGTGCCAGCAGGCAGGTGTTACACTACGAGCAGTACTTC. Its protein is CASRQVLHYEQYF.

This chain uses TRBV7-9 with TRBJ2-7; the D is unclear. The germline V gene has CDR1 SEHNR and CDR2 FQNEAQ (reference sequence). This CDR3 comprises 14 residues. V was clipped by 3 bases and J by 7 bases, with 16 bases between them. CDR3 amino acids: CASSFTTRSDEQYF. The CDR3, as DNA: TGTGCCAGCAGCTTCACTACCAGATCTGATGAGCAGTACTTC.

The chain's CDR3 is CASSLGASVISTDTQYF. CDR3 in DNA: TGTGCCAGCAGCTTAGGAGCTAGCGTGATTAGCACAGATACGCAGTATTTT. The chain combines TRBV11-2 with TRBJ2-3; perhaps TRBD2 as D (6 bases). Germline V gene lookup returns CDR1 SGHAT and CDR2 FQNNGV. This CDR3 comprises 17 residues. Trimming shortened V by 1 base and J by 0 bases, and 14 bases separated the two germline ends.

V usage is TRBV7-3 and J usage is TRBJ2-1; perhaps TRBD2 as D (5 bases). Per the germline V gene, CDR1 is SGHTA and CDR2 is FQGTGA. The CDR3 loop spans 14 amino acids. V lost 5 bases and J lost 7, with 15 bases in between. CDR3 nucleotides: TGTGCCAGCAGCGCAATGGGAGCTAGGAATGAGCAGTTCTTC. It translates to CASSAMGARNEQFF.

The chain is built from TRBV7-9 and TRBJ1-5, with D possibly matching TRBD1 (5 bases). Germline V lookup: CDR1 SEHNR, CDR2 FQNEAQ (reference sequence). Trimming shortened V by 5 bases and J by 1 base, and 12 bases separated the two germline ends. The CDR3 totals 15 residues. DNA for the CDR3: TGTGCCAGCAGCCCCCTGGGGGGAAGCAATCAGCCCCAGCATTTT. This gives the protein CASSPLGGSNQPQHF.

CDR3 loop: CASSQLQGLAGNNEQFF. CDR3 coding DNA: TGTGCCAGCAGCCAACTTCAGGGGCTAGCGGGGAACAATGAGCAGTTCTTC. The chain carries TRBV7-2 and TRBJ2-1, with 9 bases that match TRBD2. The CDR3 covers 17 residues. CDR1 and CDR2 (germline): SGHTA, FQGNSA. Trimming removed 5 bases from V and 5 bases from J; junction bases left unmatched: 13. Combining the CDR3 with reference TRBV7-2 and TRBJ2-1 gives the whole variable domain GAGVSQSPSNKVTEKGKDVELRCDPISGHTALYWYRQSLGQGLEFLIYFQGNSAPDKSGLPSDRFSAERTGGSVSTLTIQRTQQEDSAVYLCASSQLQGLAGNNEQFFGPGTRLTVL.

The rearrangement links TRBV6-6 to TRBJ2-7; 10 nucleotides line up with TRBD1. This CDR3 spans 14 amino acids. Trimming removed 7 bases from V and 2 bases from J; junction bases left unmatched: 5. The germline CDR1 and CDR2 sequences are MNHNY and SVGAGI (reference sequence). CDR3 in amino acids: CASIKGQGPYEQYF. CDR3 nucleotides: TGTGCCAGCATAAAGGGACAGGGGCCCTACGAGCAGTACTTC.

The chain carries TRBV28 and TRBJ1-2, with TRBD1 as a possible D gene (5 bases). Germline V gene sequence: CDR1 MDHEN, CDR2 SYDVKM. The CDR3 covers 13 residues. Deletions cut 5 bases from V and 7 bases from J, with 14 bases between. CDR3 coding DNA: TGTGCCAGCAGTCCTGCTTGGGACTCTGGCTACACCTTC. Its protein product is CASSPAWDSGYTF.

The CDR3 loop is CASSLDWGGRGYNEQFF. The CDR3 nucleotides are TGTGCCAGCAGCTTAGACTGGGGCGGGAGAGGATACAATGAGCAGTTCTTC. The V gene is TRBV7-6, the J gene TRBJ2-1; 7 bases match TRBD2. Germline V gene data show CDR1 as SGHVS and CDR2 as FNYEAQ. This CDR3 contains 17 residues. J gave up 4 bases and V 1 base, and 10 bases lay outside the gene matches.

The chain is built from TRBV28 and TRBJ2-5, with TRBD2 identical over 10 bases. The J call may be mistaken, given a closer DNA end match to TRBJ2-7. Germline V CDR1 and CDR2: MDHEN, SYDVKM. The CDR3 is 15 residues long. The CDR3 protein is CASSFRVAGGYEQYF. In nucleotides, the CDR3 is TGTGCCAGCAGTTTTCGAGTAGCGGGAGGCTACGAGCAGTACTTC.

The chain has TRBV19 and TRBJ1-3; TRBD1 matches at 8 bases. The ends lost 8 bases at V and 1 base at J; junction bases unmatched: 7. Germline values: CDR1 LNHDA, CDR2 SQIVND (reference sequence). This CDR3 is 15 amino acids long. In DNA form, the CDR3 reads TGTGCCAGTGGCGACAGGGGAAGGTCTGGAAACACCATATATTTT. It is translated as CASGDRGRSGNTIYF.

V is TRBV21-1 and J is TRBJ2-7; the D call in the table, TRBD1, was not verified against the DNA. TRBV21-1 is a pseudogene. The CDR3 covers 12 residues. The chain's CDR3 is CATYRGAYEQYF. For the CDR3, the DNA is TGTGCCACCTACAGGGGAGCCTACGAGCAGTACTTC.

The chain links TRBV6-1 to TRBJ2-7; TRBD1 agrees at 7 bases. Germline CDR1 MNHNS, CDR2 SASEGT. V shed 3 bases and J 2 bases; nucleotides not matched to a gene: 7. The CDR3 runs 15 residues. CDR3 in DNA: TGTGCCAGCAGTGAGCCAGACAGGGCCCCCTACGAGCAGTACTTC. It codes for CASSEPDRAPYEQYF.

The CDR3 DNA follows: TGTGCCAGCAGCTTGGGCGGGGGCACAGATACGCAGTATTTT. This gives the protein CASSLGGGTDTQYF. The chain is built from TRBV5-8 and TRBJ2-3; weak D call: TRBD2 (6 bases). This CDR3 spans 14 amino acids. CDR1 and CDR2 from the germline V gene are SGHTS and YDEGEE. Trimming removed 0 bases from V and 1 base from J, with 6 bases in between.

This clone was found once. V gene TRBV6-6 combines with J gene TRBJ2-1; 10 bases align to TRBD2. V was clipped by 3 bases and J by 10 bases; unmatched bases: 12. The CDR3 is 16 residues long. Germline CDR1 is MNHNY and CDR2 is SVGAGI (reference sequence). DNA of the CDR3: TGTGCCAGCAGTTATTTTTTGTCTAGCGGGAGACAAGAGCAGTTCTTC. This gives the protein CASSYFLSSGRQEQFF.

A note on this clone: The sample carries other DNA sequences with the same CDR3. The chain couples TRBV10-3 to TRBJ2-3; 7 nucleotides align to TRBD2. Germline V gene lookup returns CDR1 ENHRY and CDR2 SYGVKD. The CDR3 runs 15 residues. The V segment lost 2 bases and the J segment 1 base; nucleotides outside the gene matches: 3. The CDR3 nucleotides are TGTGCCATCAGTGAGCGCCTAGCGGGCACAGATACGCAGTATTTT. It is translated as CAISERLAGTDTQYF.

V is TRBV30 and J is TRBJ1-1; perhaps TRBD1 as D (5 bases). The CDR3 runs 13 residues. Germline lookup yields CDR1 GTSNPN and CDR2 SVGIG (reference sequence). V shed 3 bases and J shed 4 bases, with 12 bases lying between them. As DNA, the CDR3 is TGTGCCTGGAGCGTTAGGGGTACCACTGAAGCTTTCTTT. Translated: CAWSVRGTTEAFF.

The CDR3 region is CASRRYTNTEAFF. The CDR3 DNA reads as TGTGCCAGCAGGAGGTACACTAACACTGAAGCTTTCTTT. This sequence joins TRBV6-1 and TRBJ1-1; D call uncertain. Germline assignment: CDR1 MNHNS and CDR2 SASEGT. The CDR3 totals 13 residues. Deletions cut 6 bases from V and 2 bases from J, with 10 bases between.

V gene TRBV4-3 combines with J gene TRBJ2-1; 14 nucleotides line up with TRBD2. Germline assignment: CDR1 LGHNA and CDR2 YSLEER. The CDR3 contains 16 residues. Losses at the gene ends were 3 bases for V and 10 bases for J; bases not matched to a gene: 8. CDR3 nucleotides: TGCGCCAGCAGCCAGGGACTAGCGGGAGTATCTGGGGAGCAGTTCTTC. It translates to CASSQGLAGVSGEQFF.

The rearrangement links TRBV18 to TRBJ2-3; D is possibly TRBD1 (6 bases). CDR3 length: 13 amino acids. The germline V and J ends were trimmed by 6 bases and 6 bases, with 13 bases remaining between them. CDR1 is KGHSH and CDR2 is LQKENI in the germline V gene. The chain's CDR3 is CASSLGQTDTQYF. CDR3 nucleotide sequence: TGTGCCAGCTCCCTAGGACAGACTGATACGCAGTATTTT.